The T cell receptor (beta chain) under discussion was sequenced for a study of technical replicates of blood from a handful of donors. V lost 8 bases and J lost 5, with 19 bases in between. There are 14 residues in the CDR3. Germline lookup yields CDR1 SNHLY and CDR2 FYNNEI. TCRdb's table, derived via immunoSEQ multiplex PCR, lists solely in-frame clones and lacks some. The sample comprises over 55,000 clones, approximately 86% of which are singletons, and roughly 5.3% rests with the top ten. The sample comprised PBMCs. The TCR was taken from a human donor in good health. Some clones in this sample may be carry-over from other donors' samples. The V and J genes are TRBV2 and TRBJ2-7, with D possibly being TRBD1 (6 bases). The CDR3: CASRLQGTVHEQYF. Written as DNA, the CDR3 is TGTGCCAGCCGATTACAGGGAACCGTCCACGAGCAGTACTTC.